This T cell receptor (beta chain) came from a study of identifying expanded T cells in peripheral blood. Losses at the gene ends were 6 bases for V and 0 bases for J; bases not matched to a gene: 15. Germline V gene sequence: CDR1 LNHDA, CDR2 SQIVND (reference sequence). This CDR3 is built from 19 residues. Produced via immunoSEQ multiplex PCR; TCRdb's table is partial and in-frame only. The sample holds approximately 100,000 clones, about 83% seen once. V and J are TRBV19 and TRBJ2-7; TRBD1 agrees at 12 bases. The sequence was obtained from a person between 18 and 75 years old in good health. The material sequenced was blood. CDR3 sequence: CASSPGTGGGHPHSYEQYF. In DNA, the CDR3 is TGTGCCAGTAGCCCGGGGACAGGGGGCGGCCATCCCCACTCCTACGAGCAGTACTTC. The whole variable domain, remainder taken from reference TRBV19 and TRBJ2-7, is DGGITQSPKYLFRKEGQNVTLSCEQNLNHDAMYWYRQDPGQGLRLIYYSQIVNDFQKGDIAEGYSVSREKKESFPLTVTSAQKNPTAFYLCASSPGTGGGHPHSYEQYFGPGTRLTVT.